Below are 30 T cell receptor beta chains sequenced from a single sample in a study of prognosis after radiotherapy for stage I lung cancer. Starting from genomic DNA, TCR beta CDR3 was amplified through two-round multiplex PCR. First-round PCR used primers specific to each TRBV and TRBJ gene. From the multiplex PCR reads, TCRdb called clonotypes with MiXCR, one entry per CDR3 protein. The sample includes about 13,000 distinct CDR3 sequences, approximately 40% of them seen just once. This sample comprised PBMCs, obtained before or after stereotactic body radiation therapy (not recorded which). These TCRs come from a donor aged 50 or older with non-small cell lung cancer.

This clonotype was recorded many times. CDR3 sequence: CASSLSPHQGSLTSPLHF. For the CDR3, the DNA is TGTGCCAGCAGTTTAAGCCCCCATCAGGGAAGTTTGACTTCACCCCTCCACTTT. The V gene is TRBV12-3 or TRBV12-4, the J gene TRBJ1-6, with D perhaps matching TRBD1 (5 bases). Between the trimmed V and J ends, which lost 2 bases and 9 bases, there was a span of 23 bases. This CDR3 has 18 residues.

This clonotype was detected a few times. The V and J genes are TRBV29-1 and TRBJ2-2; D unclear. V was clipped by 7 bases and J by 0 bases, with 15 bases between them. The CDR3 covers 15 residues. The germline gives CDR1 SQVTM, CDR2 ANQGSEA. The chain's CDR3 is CSAMGQIANTGELFF. Here the CDR3 DNA reads TGCAGCGCTATGGGTCAGATCGCGAACACCGGGGAGCTGTTTTTT.

V gene TRBV28 combines with J gene TRBJ1-2, with D unresolved. This CDR3 contains 14 residues. Germline CDR1 MDHEN, CDR2 SYDVKM. V shed 4 bases and J shed 8 bases, with 17 bases lying between them. The DNA for the CDR3 is TGTGCCAGCAGTTCCTCCGGGCCCTCGAGGGGCTACACCTTC. Encoded protein: CASSSSGPSRGYTF.

This clonotype was counted many times. CDR3 in DNA: TGTGCCAGCAGCGTAGTTAGCGCGAGCGCGCAAGGCAATGAGCAGTTCTTC. Protein: CASSVVSASAQGNEQFF. V is TRBV9 and J is TRBJ2-1; tentative D call: TRBD2 (5 bases). Trimming left V 0 bases short and J 6 bases short, with 19 bases between. The germline CDR1 and CDR2 sequences are SGDLS and YYNGEE. This CDR3 contains 17 residues.

This clonotype was picked up many times. CDR3 coding DNA: TGTGCCAGCAGTTTCCATCGGAGCATGCAGTACTTC. The encoded protein is CASSFHRSMQYF. The chain combines TRBV12-3 or TRBV12-4 with TRBJ2-7; no clear D. V was shortened by 3 bases and J by 9 bases, with 12 bases between the two germline ends. The CDR3 spans 12 residues.

This clonotype occurred many times. The chain recombines TRBV24-1 with TRBJ2-1, with 8 nucleotides matching TRBD2. CDR1 and CDR2 from the germline V gene are KGHDR and SFDVKD. V was pared by 8 bases and J by 2 bases, with 7 bases of the junction left unmatched. CDR3 length: 15 residues. The chain's CDR3 is CATTGGTGAYNEQFF. The DNA of the CDR3 is TGTGCCACCACGGGAGGGACCGGGGCCTACAATGAGCAGTTCTTC.

This clonotype showed up just once. A far larger clone differs by one base, so this is likely a read error. The V call is TRBV6-9, the J call TRBJ2-7; unclear D gene. V dropped 3 bases and J dropped 0 bases, with 9 bases sitting between them. The CDR3 has 14 residues. Germline V lookup: CDR1 MNHGY, CDR2 SVAAGI. The CDR3 nucleotides are TGTGCCAGCAGTTACCTCTGGGGCTCCTACGAGCAGTACTTC. As protein: CASSYLWGSYEQYF.

This clonotype was seen ten or more times. The V gene is TRBV4-2, the J gene TRBJ2-1; 12 bases map to TRBD2. The CDR3 sequence is 13 residues long. The V segment lost 4 bases and the J segment 15 bases; nucleotides outside the gene matches: 7. The germline V gene has CDR1 LGHNA and CDR2 YNFKEQ. CDR3 sequence reads: CASSPRTSGEPFF. The CDR3 DNA reads TGTGCCAGCAGCCCCCGGACTAGCGGGGAACCGTTCTTC.

The CDR3 region is CASSSGLDNEKLFF. CDR3 coding DNA: TGTGCCAGCAGCTCGGGACTGGATAATGAAAAACTGTTTTTT. This chain links TRBV5-6 with TRBJ1-4, with D perhaps matching TRBD1 (5 bases). This CDR3 comprises 14 residues. Germline V gene sequence: CDR1 SGHDT, CDR2 YYEEEE. V lost 3 bases to trimming and J lost 4 bases, with 10 bases between them.

This clonotype was recorded at least ten times. This chain joins TRBV27 and TRBJ2-2; D tentatively reads TRBD1 or TRBD2 (6 bases each). The ends were cut back, 0 bases at V and 5 bases at J, with 13 bases in the middle. The CDR3 is made up of 16 amino acids. Per the germline V gene, CDR1 is MNHEY and CDR2 is SMNVEV (reference sequence). The CDR3 here is CASSLSWQGRTGELFF. CDR3 DNA sequence: TGTGCCAGCAGTTTATCGTGGCAGGGGAGGACCGGGGAGCTGTTTTTT.

In the case of this clonotype: A much larger clonotype is one base distant, so this may be a read error. The rearrangement links TRBV10-3 to TRBJ2-3; 8 nucleotides match TRBD2. CDR1 ENHRY and CDR2 SYGVKD come from the germline V gene. The CDR3 is made up of 16 amino acids. The trim removed 10 bases at V and 0 bases at J, leaving 12 bases unmatched. This CDR3 reads CASWLAGKTSTDTQYF. The CDR3 region has the DNA TGTGCCAGCTGGCTAGCGGGTAAAACTAGCACAGATACGCAGTATTTT.

This clonotype was seen repeatedly, ten times or more. The chain carries TRBV6-4 and TRBJ2-7, with TRBD2 matching over 8 bases. The V gene end was trimmed by 5 bases and the J gene end by 6 bases; junction bases not matched to a gene: 27. The CDR3 is 20 amino acids. Germline lookup yields CDR1 MRHNA and CDR2 SNTAGT. The CDR3 DNA reads as TGTGCCAGCAGTAAAATAACCGGGGGCCTCAGCGGGAGCTCATCGGTCGAGCAGTACTTC. Translated: CASSKITGGLSGSSSVEQYF.

The V and J genes are TRBV6-2 or TRBV6-3 and TRBJ2-2; TRBD2 matches at 14 bases. There are 20 residues in the CDR3. J gave up 1 base and V 7 bases, and 14 bases lay outside the gene matches. Per germline, CDR1 MNHEY and CDR2 SVGEGT. CDR3 sequence: CASMGRQWGLAGVNTGELFF. CDR3 bases: TGTGCCAGCATGGGGAGACAGTGGGGACTAGCGGGGGTGAACACCGGGGAGCTGTTTTTT.

About this clonotype: A much larger clone lies a single base off, so this may be a read error. This chain uses TRBV20-1 with TRBJ2-7; D is possibly TRBD1 or TRBD2 (5 bases each). The CDR3 is 14 residues long. V shed 2 bases and J shed 2 bases, with 13 bases lying between them. Germline CDR1 is DFQATT and CDR2 is SNEGSKA (reference sequence). CDR3 sequence (DNA): TGCAGTGCTAGATTTCCCGGGGCAACCTACGAGCAGTACTTC. Protein product: CSARFPGATYEQYF.

This clonotype has a count of ten or more. The gene calls are TRBV6-1 and TRBJ2-1; possible D gene TRBD1, 6 bases. The CDR3 consists of 15 residues. The ends were cut back, 6 bases at V and 1 base at J, with 13 bases in the middle. In germline, CDR1 is MNHNS, CDR2 SASEGT. CDR3 coding DNA: TGTGCCAGCAGATGGGAGACAGGTTCCTACAATGAGCAGTTCTTC. This gives the protein CASRWETGSYNEQFF.

On this clonotype itself: Only one base separates this from a far larger clonotype, so it likely reflects a read error. The chain joins TRBV6-8 to TRBJ2-3; D not certain. This CDR3 is 12 amino acids long. From germline, CDR1 is MNHGY and CDR2 SAAAGT. The CDR3 DNA reads as TGTTCCAGCAGCCTGAGCACAGATACGCAGTATTTT. It encodes CSSSLSTDTQYF.

This clonotype was counted ten times or more. The J gene is TRBJ2-1, the V gene TRBV9; D may be TRBD2 (6 bases). This CDR3 has 13 residues. Trimming left V 0 bases short and J 7 bases short, with 8 bases between. Germline V lookup: CDR1 SGDLS, CDR2 YYNGEE. The CDR3 loop reads CASSVGGANEQFF. CDR3 nucleotides: TGTGCCAGCAGCGTAGGCGGGGCGAATGAGCAGTTCTTC.

The gene calls are TRBV6-1 and TRBJ2-7, with D perhaps TRBD2 (5 bases). Trimming left V 3 bases short and J 3 bases short, with 6 bases between. The germline V gene has CDR1 MNHNS and CDR2 SASEGT. There are 12 residues in the CDR3. The CDR3 coding sequence is TGTGCCAGCAGTGAGGAGGACTACGAGCAGTACTTC. Amino acid sequence: CASSEEDYEQYF.

Remarks on this clonotype: One base separates it from a far larger clone, so it is likely a read error. The chain couples TRBV7-2 to TRBJ1-5, with D possibly TRBD1 on 6 matching bases. V was pared by 6 bases and J by 6 bases, with 12 bases between. The germline CDR1 and CDR2 sequences are SGHTA and FQGNSA. The CDR3 has 13 amino acids. CDR3 loop: CASSGGACQPQHF. Written as DNA, the CDR3 is TGTGCCAGCAGTGGGGGGGCGTGTCAGCCCCAGCATTTT.

This clonotype is categorized as medium-sized (0.01 to 0.1%). The J gene is TRBJ1-1, the V gene TRBV28; D possibly corresponds to TRBD1 (6 bases). CDR1 and CDR2 (germline): MDHEN, SYDVKM. The CDR3 is 14 amino acids. V lost 7 bases to trimming and J lost 3 bases, with 15 bases between them. CDR3 loop: CASTSGGWDTEAFF. DNA of the CDR3: TGTGCCAGCACGTCGGGGGGCTGGGACACTGAAGCTTTCTTT.

Ten or more counts support this clonotype. The chain employs TRBV3-1 and TRBJ2-2, with unresolved D. The V end was cut by 5 bases, the J end by 3 bases, with 7 bases between. Per germline, CDR1 LGHDT and CDR2 YNNKEL (reference sequence). This CDR3 region has 13 residues. This chain's CDR3 is CASSKSDTGELFF. CDR3 in DNA: TGTGCCAGCAGCAAATCGGACACCGGGGAGCTGTTTTTT. Supplemented by reference TRBV3-1 and TRBJ2-2, the full variable domain reads DTAVSQTPKYLVTQMGNDKSIKCEQNLGHDTMYWYKQDSKKFLKIMFSYNNKELIINETVPNRFSPKSPDKAHLNLHINSLELGDSAVYFCASSKSDTGELFFGEGSRLTVL.

This clonotype was detected only once. This chain uses TRBV4-2 with TRBJ2-7, with a possible D match to TRBD2 (6 bases). CDR1 and CDR2 from the germline V gene are LGHNA and YNFKEQ. Trimming pared 1 base from V and 2 bases from J, leaving 18 bases between. The CDR3 extends over 17 amino acids. CDR3 DNA: TGTGCCAGCAGCCAAGGGGTCGGGTCAGCGGGTACCTACGAGCAGTACTTC. Translation: CASSQGVGSAGTYEQYF.

J is TRBJ2-7 and V is TRBV12-3 or TRBV12-4, with D possibly TRBD2 on 7 matching bases. Deletions cut 4 bases from V and 7 bases from J, with 11 bases between. The length of the CDR3 is 12 residues. For the CDR3, the DNA is TGTGCCAGCAGTTCGGGGGGCCGGGAGCAGTACTTC. Amino acid sequence: CASSSGGREQYF.

The CDR3 bases are TGTGCCAGCGGGGACAGGGGGCGCACTGAAGCTTTCTTT. Translating it yields CASGDRGRTEAFF. The rearrangement links TRBV12-3 or TRBV12-4 to TRBJ1-1; TRBD1 aligns across 12 bases. The CDR3 has 13 amino acids. Trimming cost V 8 bases and J 4 bases; bases outside gene matches: 2.

This clonotype was seen many times. The J gene is TRBJ2-2, the V gene TRBV20-1; D uncertain. The CDR3 runs 9 residues. Germline assignment: CDR1 DFQATT and CDR2 SNEGSKA (reference sequence). The CDR3 sequence is CSHTGELFF. The CDR3 DNA is TGCAGCCACACCGGGGAGCTGTTTTTT.

This clonotype was found many times. The chain has TRBV19 and TRBJ1-6; D is perhaps TRBD1 (6 bases). The CDR3 contains 14 residues. The ends were cut back, 5 bases at V and 5 bases at J, with 10 bases in the middle. Per germline, CDR1 LNHDA and CDR2 SQIVND (reference sequence). CDR3 sequence reads: CASSLRQDNSPLHF. The CDR3 DNA reads TGTGCCAGTAGTCTCAGACAGGATAATTCACCCCTCCACTTT.

At least ten counts were recorded for this clonotype. The chain couples TRBV7-2 to TRBJ1-1; D not resolved. Between the trimmed V and J ends, which lost 2 bases and 1 base, there was a span of 5 bases. Germline loops: CDR1 SGHTA, CDR2 FQGNSA. The CDR3 is 13 residues long. The CDR3 DNA is TGTGCCAGCAGCTTATACGAGAACACTGAAGCTTTCTTT. Translation: CASSLYENTEAFF.

By its share, this clonotype is medium-sized. The V and J genes are TRBV5-1 and TRBJ1-2; D is possibly TRBD1 (5 bases). Germline CDR1 SGHRS, CDR2 YFSETQ. The CDR3 consists of 15 residues. V shed 0 bases and J shed 8 bases, with 17 bases lying between them. The CDR3 protein is CASSLGPGLAAGYTF. The DNA for the CDR3 is TGCGCCAGCAGCTTGGGGCCAGGGTTGGCTGCCGGCTACACCTTC.

This rearrangement joins TRBV4-2 to TRBJ2-7; D gene ambiguous. This CDR3 has 12 residues. The V end was cut by 3 bases, the J end by 6 bases, with 9 bases between. Germline V gene lookup returns CDR1 LGHNA and CDR2 YNFKEQ. CDR3 sequence (DNA): TGTGCCAGCAGCCAGACGGTCGGCGAGCAGTACTTC. Translated, it gives CASSQTVGEQYF.

This clonotype was seen many times. The rearrangement joins TRBV6-4 to TRBJ2-5; weak D call: TRBD2 (6 bases). Trimming took off 6 bases at V and 4 bases at J, with 12 bases between the two ends. The CDR3 covers 13 residues. CDR1 MRHNA and CDR2 SNTAGT come from the germline V gene. CDR3 sequence reads: CASSEVGGETQYF. The CDR3 DNA sequence: TGTGCCAGCAGCGAGGTCGGGGGAGAGACCCAGTACTTC.